One sample yielded the 30 T cell receptor beta chains listed below, sequenced in a study of blood T cell repertoires in COVID-19. Here immunoSEQ multiplex PCR was the method, and the copy in TCRdb shows in-frame clones only, minus some. The sample includes roughly 230,000 clones, approximately 84% of them seen just once. Sequenced input: peripheral blood. The receptors stem from a woman of 80 years or more with acute or convalescent COVID-19.

The rearrangement joins TRBV4-2 to TRBJ1-1, with TRBD1 as a possible D gene (6 bases). The V and J ends lost 0 bases and 1 base respectively, with 9 bases between them. The CDR3 is 15 amino acids. Germline values: CDR1 LGHNA, CDR2 YNFKEQ. CDR3 sequence reads: CASSQDGGQNTEAFF. The CDR3, as DNA: TGTGCCAGCAGCCAAGATGGGGGCCAGAACACTGAAGCTTTCTTT.

V gene TRBV7-2 combines with J gene TRBJ2-2, with D hard to call. Trimming removed 5 bases at V and 4 bases at J, with 8 bases between. The CDR3 sequence is 13 residues long. The germline CDR1 and CDR2 sequences are SGHTA and FQGNSA. CDR3 protein: CASSIRVTGELFF. CDR3 sequence (DNA): TGTGCCAGCAGCATAAGAGTCACCGGGGAGCTGTTTTTT.

The chain is built from TRBV2 and TRBJ2-4, with 7 positions matching TRBD1. V dropped 7 bases and J dropped 3; count of bases not matched to a gene: 12. Germline V CDR1 and CDR2: SNHLY, FYNNEI. The CDR3 contains 16 residues. The CDR3 region has the DNA TGTGCCAGCAATAGACATAGTACAGGGGACAAAAACATTCAGTACTTC. Encoded protein: CASNRHSTGDKNIQYF.

The rearrangement uses TRBV27 and TRBJ2-1, with TRBD2 identical over 12 bases. Germline loops: CDR1 MNHEY, CDR2 SMNVEV (reference sequence). V trimming: 3 bases; J trimming: 7 bases; junction bases outside the gene matches: 10. CDR3 length: 17 residues. CDR3 DNA: TGTGCCAGCAGTTTTTTTCTAGCGGGAGGGCCAGGAAATGAGCAGTTCTTC. Translating it yields CASSFFLAGGPGNEQFF.

The chain joins TRBV5-1 to TRBJ2-3, with TRBD2 matching 8 bases. The CDR3 totals 15 residues. The V segment lost 2 bases and the J segment 5 bases; nucleotides outside the gene matches: 7. Germline lookup yields CDR1 SGHRS and CDR2 YFSETQ. CDR3 sequence (DNA): TGCGCCAGCAGCTTTAACGGGAGGGCCGGAGATACGCAGTATTTT. Protein product: CASSFNGRAGDTQYF.

This rearrangement joins TRBV9 to TRBJ2-3; maybe TRBD1 (5 bases). This CDR3 has 14 residues. CDR1 and CDR2 from the germline V gene are SGDLS and YYNGEE. V shed 2 bases and J shed 1 base, with 8 bases lying between them. DNA of the CDR3: TGTGCCAGCAGCGTGGGGCCGGGCACAGATACGCAGTATTTT. Protein: CASSVGPGTDTQYF.

The rearrangement joins TRBV4-1 to TRBJ1-1, with TRBD1 identical over 7 bases. The CDR3 totals 13 residues. Per the germline V gene, CDR1 is MGHRA and CDR2 is YSYEKL. Losses at the gene ends were 2 bases for V and 5 bases for J; bases not matched to a gene: 2. The CDR3 sequence: CASSQTGVTEAFF. The CDR3 bases are TGCGCCAGCAGCCAAACAGGGGTTACTGAAGCTTTCTTT.

The gene calls are TRBV5-1 and TRBJ1-2, with 7 bases lining up with TRBD1. The germline V gene encodes CDR1 SGHRS and CDR2 YFSETQ. J gave up 2 bases and V 4 bases, and 5 bases lay outside the gene matches. The CDR3 extends over 14 amino acids. The CDR3 nucleotides read TGCGCCAGCAGCCGTGGACAGGAGAACTATGGCTACACCTTC. Its translation: CASSRGQENYGYTF.

V usage is TRBV5-1 and J usage is TRBJ2-7; no reliable D call. The CDR3 consists of 13 residues. Germline V gene sequence: CDR1 SGHRS, CDR2 YFSETQ. V lost 0 bases and J lost 5, with 9 bases in between. CDR3 in amino acids: CASSLGTLDEQYF. The CDR3 DNA is TGCGCCAGCAGCTTGGGCACTCTTGACGAGCAGTACTTC.

The rearrangement joins TRBV19 to TRBJ1-2, with D possibly being TRBD1 (5 bases). Germline V gives CDR1 LNHDA, CDR2 SQIVND (reference sequence). This CDR3 region has 11 residues. With 5 bases removed from V and 7 bases from J, the gap between germline ends came to 8 bases. The CDR3 nucleotides are TGTGCCAGTAGTCAGGGTTCTGGCTACACCTTC. Its protein product is CASSQGSGYTF.

V and J are TRBV2 and TRBJ2-7; D perhaps matches TRBD2 (6 bases). Deletions cut 3 bases from V and 6 bases from J, with 18 bases between. Germline CDR1 is SNHLY and CDR2 is FYNNEI. The CDR3 is 15 residues long. This chain's CDR3 is CASSELPGGYSEQYF. The CDR3 DNA is TGTGCCAGCAGTGAGCTTCCCGGGGGTTACAGCGAGCAGTACTTC.

The gene calls are TRBV19 and TRBJ2-7; 7 bases are a match to TRBD1. Germline V gene lookup returns CDR1 LNHDA and CDR2 SQIVND (reference sequence). The CDR3 runs 15 residues. V lost 3 bases, J lost 2 bases, and 7 bases stayed unmatched. In DNA form, the CDR3 reads TGTGCCAGTAGTATTGCCGGGACAGTTCCCTACGAGCAGTACTTC. Translating gives CASSIAGTVPYEQYF.

The V call is TRBV9, the J call TRBJ2-3; tentatively, D is TRBD2 (5 bases). V was trimmed by 0 bases and J by 0 bases, leaving 14 bases between them. The CDR3 consists of 17 residues. CDR1 and CDR2 (germline): SGDLS, YYNGEE. The CDR3 region has the DNA TGTGCCAGCAGCGTAGTGTCAGGAGGCCTTAGCACAGATACGCAGTATTTT. This translates into CASSVVSGGLSTDTQYF.

This chain connects TRBV19 to TRBJ1-1; no clear D. Trimming left V 6 bases short and J 4 bases short, with 15 bases between. The germline CDR1 and CDR2 sequences are LNHDA and SQIVND (reference sequence). The CDR3 has 14 residues. CDR3 amino acids: CASRGVTGRTEAFF. DNA of the CDR3: TGTGCCAGTAGGGGCGTAACCGGTCGCACTGAAGCTTTCTTT.

V is TRBV19 and J is TRBJ1-1; a weak D match, TRBD1 (6 bases). CDR1 is LNHDA and CDR2 is SQIVND in the germline V gene (reference sequence). CDR3 length: 16 amino acids. V dropped 3 bases and J dropped 0 bases, with 14 bases sitting between them. This CDR3 is CASSMLGGQLNTEAFF. For the CDR3, the DNA is TGTGCCAGTAGTATGCTTGGAGGACAGTTGAACACTGAAGCTTTCTTT. Full variable domain (rest looked up from reference TRBV19 and TRBJ1-1): DGGITQSPKYLFRKEGQNVTLSCEQNLNHDAMYWYRQDPGQGLRLIYYSQIVNDFQKGDIAEGYSVSREKKESFPLTVTSAQKNPTAFYLCASSMLGGQLNTEAFFGQGTRLTVV.

The chain uses TRBV27 and TRBJ1-6; D may be TRBD1 (5 bases). CDR1 is MNHEY and CDR2 is SMNVEV in the germline V gene (reference sequence). The CDR3 sequence is 12 residues long. The germline V and J ends were trimmed by 6 bases and 7 bases, with 7 bases remaining between them. The CDR3 spells CASSRQNSPLHF. The CDR3 DNA reads TGTGCCAGCAGCCGACAGAATTCACCCCTCCACTTT.

CDR3 sequence reads: CASSITGTQETQYF. The CDR3 nucleotides are TGTGCCAGTAGTATTACAGGGACACAAGAGACCCAGTACTTC. V usage is TRBV19 and J usage is TRBJ2-5; D may be TRBD1 (6 bases). Germline V gene lookup returns CDR1 LNHDA and CDR2 SQIVND (reference sequence). The CDR3 consists of 14 residues. The V end was cut by 3 bases, the J end by 2 bases, with 10 bases between.

The rearrangement uses TRBV18 and TRBJ1-2; 9 nucleotides line up with TRBD1. V was pared by 3 bases and J by 4 bases, with 6 bases of the junction left unmatched. The CDR3 has 15 amino acids. Per the germline V gene, CDR1 is KGHSH and CDR2 is LQKENI. The CDR3 DNA follows: TGTGCCAGCTCACCCCTGGACAGGGGCGTCTATGGCTACACCTTC. Translated, it gives CASSPLDRGVYGYTF.

The chain links TRBV12-3 or TRBV12-4 to TRBJ1-2; 7 bases are shared with TRBD1. The CDR3 is made up of 12 amino acids. V shed 6 bases, J shed 7 bases, and the junction held 5 bases outside the gene matches. CDR3 DNA sequence: TGTGCCAGCAGCCGACAGGGTTCTGGCTACACCTTC. Residues: CASSRQGSGYTF.

V and J are TRBV27 and TRBJ1-2, with a possible D match to TRBD1 (5 bases). V was cut by 2 bases and J by 8 bases, with 18 bases left in between. CDR3 length: 15 amino acids. Germline lookup yields CDR1 MNHEY and CDR2 SMNVEV (reference sequence). The CDR3 region is CASSLARSGVGGYTF. For the CDR3, the DNA is TGTGCCAGCAGTTTAGCACGGTCGGGGGTGGGCGGCTACACCTTC.

The chain is built from TRBV9 and TRBJ2-7; TRBD2 is a possible D gene (5 bases). Deletions cut 0 bases from V and 12 bases from J, with 22 bases between. The CDR3 runs 15 residues. Germline-derived CDR1 and CDR2 are SGDLS and YYNGEE. The CDR3 DNA sequence: TGTGCCAGCAGCGTAGGCTGGACCGGGGTTTTAGGTCTGTACTTC. Protein product: CASSVGWTGVLGLYF.

This chain connects TRBV19 to TRBJ1-2; perhaps TRBD1 as D (6 bases). Trimming shortened V by 8 bases and J by 4 bases, and 11 bases separated the two germline ends. This CDR3 is 12 amino acids long. Germline values: CDR1 LNHDA, CDR2 SQIVND (reference sequence). CDR3 nucleotide sequence: TGTGCCAGTCGGACAGACCTCTATGGCTACACCTTC. Protein product: CASRTDLYGYTF.

The V and J genes are TRBV27 and TRBJ2-5, with 9 bases aligning to TRBD2. V gave up 2 bases and J gave up 4 bases; unmatched junction bases: 8. Looked up from germline, CDR1 is MNHEY and CDR2 is SMNVEV (reference sequence). CDR3 size: 16 residues. The CDR3 here is CASSLRGGAVGETQYF. The CDR3 bases are TGTGCCAGCAGTTTACGCGGGGGGGCTGTAGGAGAGACCCAGTACTTC.

V gene TRBV5-1 combines with J gene TRBJ1-2; 10 positions agree with TRBD1. Trimming cost V 4 bases and J 6 bases; bases outside gene matches: 6. The CDR3 sequence is 14 residues long. Germline CDR1 is SGHRS and CDR2 is YFSETQ. This chain's CDR3 is CASSRTGGSDGYTF. As DNA, the CDR3 is TGCGCCAGCAGCCGGACAGGGGGAAGCGATGGCTACACCTTC.

This clone was observed a handful of times. The chain recombines TRBV5-1 with TRBJ2-7; 9 bases are shared with TRBD2. This CDR3 is built from 15 residues. The junction had 9 bases not matched to a gene; V was cut back by 2 bases and J by 6 bases. Looked up from germline, CDR1 is SGHRS and CDR2 is YFSETQ. The CDR3 here is CASSFTSGRLGEQYF. CDR3 coding DNA: TGCGCCAGCAGCTTCACAAGCGGGAGGCTTGGCGAGCAGTACTTC.

The V and J genes are TRBV5-5 and TRBJ2-3, with D maybe TRBD2 (5 bases). The CDR3 totals 16 residues. V lost 0 bases and J lost 1, with 12 bases in between. Looked up from germline, CDR1 is SGHKS and CDR2 is YYEKEE (reference sequence). CDR3 region: CASSLGGTGGTDTQYF. CDR3 coding DNA: TGTGCCAGCAGCTTGGGTGGTACCGGGGGCACAGATACGCAGTATTTT. Supplemented by reference TRBV5-5 and TRBJ2-3, the full variable domain reads DAGVTQSPTHLIKTRGQQVTLRCSPISGHKSVSWYQQVLGQGPQFIFQYYEKEERGRGNFPDRFSARQFPNYSSELNVNALLLGDSALYLCASSLGGTGGTDTQYFGPGTRLTVL.

CDR3 protein: CAWSVSRVNTEAFF. In nucleotides, the CDR3 is TGTGCCTGGAGTGTTTCCCGGGTAAACACTGAAGCTTTCTTT. The V call is TRBV30, the J call TRBJ1-1; D not certain. V dropped 0 bases and J dropped 2 bases, with 10 bases sitting between them. This CDR3 has 14 amino acids. Germline-derived CDR1 and CDR2 are GTSNPN and SVGIG (reference sequence).

This clone turned up a few times. The rearrangement uses TRBV27 and TRBJ1-2, with a possible D match to TRBD1 (5 bases). This CDR3 has 14 amino acids. The germline gives CDR1 MNHEY, CDR2 SMNVEV (reference sequence). V lost 5 bases, J lost 0 bases, and 10 bases lay in between. CDR3 sequence: CASSLGRANYGYTF. In DNA, the CDR3 is TGTGCCAGCAGTCTGGGCAGGGCTAACTATGGCTACACCTTC.

This chain uses TRBV11-3 with TRBJ2-1; D is perhaps TRBD2 (6 bases). CDR3 length: 16 residues. Germline lookup yields CDR1 SGHNT and CDR2 YENEEA. Trimming took 3 bases from V and 7 from J, leaving 19 bases between them. The CDR3 coding sequence is TGTGCCAGCAGCTTTCAAGCGGGCGCACCAGTAAATGAGCAGTTCTTC. It translates to CASSFQAGAPVNEQFF.

The rearrangement joins TRBV10-3 to TRBJ2-7; 9 bases are a match to TRBD1. Unmatched junction bases numbered 5, after V lost 2 bases and J lost 6 bases. Germline assignment: CDR1 ENHRY and CDR2 SYGVKD. The CDR3 spans 14 residues. CDR3 nucleotides: TGTGCCATCAGTGAGGGGACAGGGAGGGCCGAGCAGTACTTC. This codes for CAISEGTGRAEQYF.